A single sample is the source of the 24 T cell receptor beta chains below, sequenced in a study of cytomegalovirus exposure and HLA in healthy donors. PCR involved 60 Vbeta and 13 Jbeta primers. Data came from immunoSEQ multiplex PCR; TCRdb stores just in-frame clones and leaves some out. The sample lists about 160,000 clones; 77% were seen once. Material: PBMCs. These receptors were obtained from a young woman in good health and CMV-seronegative.

There are a few counts of this clone. The genes are TRBV5-1 and TRBJ1-1; D uncertain. This CDR3 spans 14 amino acids. Germline CDR1 SGHRS, CDR2 YFSETQ. Trimming pared 0 bases from V and 1 base from J, leaving 7 bases between. The CDR3 sequence is CASSLAVRNTEAFF. CDR3 nucleotide sequence: TGCGCCAGCAGCTTGGCCGTCAGGAACACTGAAGCTTTCTTT. Together with reference TRBV5-1 and TRBJ1-1, the CDR3 gives the full variable domain: KAGVTQTPRYLIKTRGQQVTLSCSPISGHRSVSWYQQTPGQGLQFLFEYFSETQRNKGNFPGRFSGRQFSNSRSEMNVSTLELGDSALYLCASSLAVRNTEAFFGQGTRLTVV.

The rearrangement uses TRBV6-1 and TRBJ2-5; a weak D match, TRBD1 (5 bases). The CDR3 contains 18 residues. Trimming shortened V by 3 bases and J by 0 bases, and 20 bases separated the two germline ends. The germline V gene encodes CDR1 MNHNS and CDR2 SASEGT. This CDR3 reads CASSDVTEVASNQETQYF. Here the CDR3 DNA reads TGTGCCAGCAGTGATGTGACAGAAGTAGCTTCAAACCAAGAGACCCAGTACTTC.

The rearrangement joins TRBV19 to TRBJ2-1, with 16 bases aligning to TRBD2. CDR1 is LNHDA and CDR2 is SQIVND in the germline V gene (reference sequence). Losses at the gene ends were 4 bases for V and 2 bases for J; bases not matched to a gene: 11. The CDR3 loop spans 20 amino acids. CDR3 in DNA: TGTGCCAGTAGTACCCCCTCGGGACTAGCGGGAGGGCGCACCTACAATGAGCAGTTCTTC. It translates to CASSTPSGLAGGRTYNEQFF.

The V gene is TRBV9, the J gene TRBJ1-2; D may be TRBD1 (5 bases). CDR1 SGDLS and CDR2 YYNGEE come from the germline V gene. V lost 0 bases to trimming and J lost 4 bases, with 13 bases between them. The CDR3 consists of 15 residues. Here the CDR3 DNA reads TGTGCCAGCAGCGTAGCCGGGGGGTCGGGCTATGGCTACACCTTC. Its translation is CASSVAGGSGYGYTF.

The CDR3 loop is CASSLGGSTDTQYF. The CDR3, as DNA: TGTGCCAGCAGTTTAGGGGGGTCCACAGATACGCAGTATTTT. The chain employs TRBV27 and TRBJ2-3; D is perhaps TRBD2 (6 bases). V was trimmed by 2 bases and J by 2 bases, leaving 8 bases between them. The CDR3 consists of 14 residues. Germline CDR1 and CDR2: MNHEY and SMNVEV (reference sequence).

This sequence joins TRBV10-3 and TRBJ1-1, with 9 positions matching TRBD1. This CDR3 region has 14 residues. Germline V CDR1 and CDR2: ENHRY, SYGVKD. Losses at the gene ends were 6 bases for V and 1 base for J; bases not matched to a gene: 3. Written as DNA, the CDR3 is TGTGCCATCAGGACAGGGGGTAAGAACACTGAAGCTTTCTTT. This codes for CAIRTGGKNTEAFF.

This chain links TRBV5-8 with TRBJ1-1; D is unresolved. The CDR3 runs to 13 residues. CDR1 and CDR2 (germline): SGHTS, YDEGEE. The germline V and J ends were trimmed by 2 bases and 4 bases, with 9 bases remaining between them. This CDR3 is CASSFRVSTEAFF. In DNA form, the CDR3 reads TGTGCCAGCAGCTTTCGTGTGAGCACTGAAGCTTTCTTT.

The chain employs TRBV7-9 and TRBJ2-7, with TRBD1 matching 7 bases. The CDR3 runs 13 residues. The germline V gene encodes CDR1 SEHNR and CDR2 FQNEAQ (reference sequence). V lost 5 bases, J lost 4 bases, and 5 bases stayed unmatched. The CDR3 sequence: CASSDTGEYEQYF. The CDR3 DNA is TGTGCCAGCAGCGATACAGGGGAATACGAGCAGTACTTC. The full variable domain, completed using reference TRBV7-9 and TRBJ2-7, is DTGVSQNPRHKITKRGQNVTFRCDPISEHNRLYWYRQTLGQGPEFLTYFQNEAQLEKSRLLSDRFSAERPKGSFSTLEIQRTEQGDSAMYLCASSDTGEYEQYFGPGTRLTVT.

This chain connects TRBV19 to TRBJ2-2; the match to TRBD2 covers 10 bases. Trimming cost V 5 bases and J 6 bases; bases outside gene matches: 12. This CDR3 is built from 17 residues. In germline, CDR1 is LNHDA, CDR2 SQIVND (reference sequence). The CDR3 DNA reads TGTGCCAGTAGTCCCGCGACTAGCGGGTTGTTCGCCGGGGAGCTGTTTTTT. Protein product: CASSPATSGLFAGELFF.

CDR3 DNA sequence: TGTGCCATCAGAAGCCGGGACAGTATGAACACTGAAGCTTTCTTT. Its protein product is CAIRSRDSMNTEAFF. The rearrangement joins TRBV10-3 to TRBJ1-1; 7 bases match TRBD1. The CDR3 length is 15 residues. Germline V gene lookup returns CDR1 ENHRY and CDR2 SYGVKD. Germline trimming cut 6 bases from V and 0 bases from J; bases unmatched to any gene: 7.

The chain carries TRBV7-9 and TRBJ1-2; 7 positions match TRBD1. The CDR3 has 14 residues. CDR1 SEHNR and CDR2 FQNEAQ come from the germline V gene (reference sequence). The junction had 8 bases not matched to a gene; V was cut back by 6 bases and J by 4 bases. Written as DNA, the CDR3 is TGTGCCAGCAGTCCTGGGACAGTACTCTATGGCTACACCTTC. It translates to CASSPGTVLYGYTF. Full variable domain (rest looked up from reference TRBV7-9 and TRBJ1-2): DTGVSQNPRHKITKRGQNVTFRCDPISEHNRLYWYRQTLGQGPEFLTYFQNEAQLEKSRLLSDRFSAERPKGSFSTLEIQRTEQGDSAMYLCASSPGTVLYGYTFGSGTRLTVV.

The table lists this clone with a count of one. The chain recombines TRBV7-6 with TRBJ2-3; weak D call: TRBD1 (6 bases). Looked up from germline, CDR1 is SGHVS and CDR2 is FNYEAQ. The length of the CDR3 is 17 residues. V dropped 1 base and J dropped 1 base, with 15 bases sitting between them. CDR3 residues: CASSLGGRRQGTDTQYF. In DNA form, the CDR3 reads TGTGCCAGCAGCTTAGGGGGAAGGAGACAGGGCACAGATACGCAGTATTTT.

The chain links TRBV29-1 to TRBJ1-5, with a possible D match to TRBD1 (6 bases). V was cut by 8 bases and J by 0 bases, with 26 bases left in between. Per the germline V gene, CDR1 is SQVTM and CDR2 is ANQGSEA. The length of the CDR3 is 18 residues. This CDR3 reads CSPRCNREDSSSNQPQHF. The CDR3 region has the DNA TGCAGCCCTCGTTGCAATCGGGAGGACAGTAGTAGCAATCAGCCCCAGCATTTT.

The CDR3 DNA reads as TGCGCCAGCAGCCTAAGGCACGACCGCGGCTCTGGAAACACCATATATTTT. Protein sequence: CASSLRHDRGSGNTIYF. This chain links TRBV4-1 with TRBJ1-3, with D unclear. In germline, CDR1 is MGHRA, CDR2 YSYEKL. V was clipped by 4 bases and J by 0 bases, with 16 bases between them. The CDR3 is 17 residues long.

The chain links TRBV29-1 to TRBJ2-2; 7 positions match TRBD1. Germline CDR1 is SQVTM and CDR2 is ANQGSEA. V lost 5 bases and J lost 5; bases outside the gene matches: 8. The CDR3 has 14 amino acids. CDR3 nucleotides: TGCAGCGTTAATGACGGGACAGTTACCGGGGAGCTGTTTTTT. It specifies CSVNDGTVTGELFF.

V usage is TRBV4-2 and J usage is TRBJ1-5; 7 positions agree with TRBD1. V lost 3 bases, J lost 6 bases, and 17 bases stayed unmatched. This CDR3 spans 18 amino acids. CDR1 is LGHNA and CDR2 is YNFKEQ in the germline V gene. The CDR3 DNA reads as TGTGCCAGCAGCCAGGATACTTGGGCGTCAGGGGGTAGTCAGCCCCAGCATTTT. This translates into CASSQDTWASGGSQPQHF.

The chain is built from TRBV7-8 and TRBJ2-7; 7 positions match TRBD2. The CDR3 consists of 18 residues. In germline, CDR1 is SGHVS, CDR2 FQNEAQ. V dropped 5 bases and J dropped 2; count of bases not matched to a gene: 18. The CDR3, as DNA: TGTGCCAGCAGCCACGTGCCGGCGGGGGTCCTAAGTCCCTACGAGCAGTACTTC. This translates into CASSHVPAGVLSPYEQYF. Full variable domain (rest looked up from reference TRBV7-8 and TRBJ2-7): GAGVSQSPRYKVAKRGQDVALRCDPISGHVSLFWYQQALGQGPEFLTYFQNEAQLDKSGLPSDRFFAERPEGSVSTLKIQRTQQEDSAVYLCASSHVPAGVLSPYEQYFGPGTRLTVT.

This chain uses TRBV15 with TRBJ2-7; 8 bases agree with TRBD1. From germline, CDR1 is LNHNV and CDR2 YYDKDF (reference sequence). This CDR3 region has 15 residues. V lost 5 bases, J lost 5 bases, and 11 bases stayed unmatched. Written as DNA, the CDR3 is TGTGCCACCAGCGAACCCCGACAGGGGTGGAACGAGCAGTACTTC. As protein: CATSEPRQGWNEQYF.

This sequence joins TRBV9 and TRBJ2-5; no definite D call. The CDR3 length is 14 residues. Trimming took off 0 bases at V and 7 bases at J, with 13 bases between the two ends. Germline-derived CDR1 and CDR2 are SGDLS and YYNGEE. This CDR3 is CASSVVEHSGTQYF. Here the CDR3 DNA reads TGTGCCAGCAGCGTAGTTGAGCACTCGGGGACCCAGTACTTC.

The chain has TRBV6-1 and TRBJ2-7, with 7 bases lining up with TRBD2. Germline CDR1 MNHNS, CDR2 SASEGT. This CDR3 has 15 amino acids. V lost 0 bases to trimming and J lost 2 bases; unmatched junction nucleotides: 4. As DNA, the CDR3 is TGTGCCAGCAGTGAAGCTAGCGGGTATCCCTACGAGCAGTACTTC. Amino acid sequence: CASSEASGYPYEQYF.

The chain is built from TRBV4-1 and TRBJ2-7; TRBD2 matches at 11 bases. Germline V gives CDR1 MGHRA, CDR2 YSYEKL. The CDR3 runs 15 residues. Trimming cost V 4 bases and J 1 base; bases outside gene matches: 3. The CDR3 sequence: CASSPTSGRSYEQYF. Written as DNA, the CDR3 is TGCGCCAGCAGCCCCACTAGCGGGAGATCCTACGAGCAGTACTTC.

This clone was recorded a few times. The CDR3: CASSLGVTSDGNEQFF. DNA of the CDR3: TGTGCCAGCAGCTTGGGGGTGACTAGCGACGGGAATGAGCAGTTCTTC. V usage is TRBV5-4 and J usage is TRBJ2-1; 8 nucleotides agree with TRBD2. After removal of 0 bases from V and 7 bases from J, the junction contained 9 bases not matched to a gene. This CDR3 is built from 16 residues. The germline V gene has CDR1 SGHNT and CDR2 YYREEE (reference sequence).

The DNA for the CDR3 is TGTGCCAGCAGTTGGCGGGCCAATGAAAAACTGTTTTTT. Translation: CASSWRANEKLFF. The chain carries TRBV27 and TRBJ1-4; D is uncertain. CDR3 length: 13 amino acids. Deletions cut 4 bases from V and 5 bases from J, with 8 bases between. Germline CDR1 reads MNHEY; CDR2 reads SMNVEV (reference sequence).

V is TRBV30 and J is TRBJ2-7; 9 bases agree with TRBD1. The CDR3 covers 14 residues. The ends lost 0 bases at V and 4 bases at J; junction bases unmatched: 4. The V gene's germline CDR1 is GTSNPN and CDR2 SVGIG (reference sequence). CDR3 amino acids: CAWSVGTGPYEQYF. As DNA, the CDR3 is TGTGCCTGGAGTGTAGGGACAGGGCCATACGAGCAGTACTTC.